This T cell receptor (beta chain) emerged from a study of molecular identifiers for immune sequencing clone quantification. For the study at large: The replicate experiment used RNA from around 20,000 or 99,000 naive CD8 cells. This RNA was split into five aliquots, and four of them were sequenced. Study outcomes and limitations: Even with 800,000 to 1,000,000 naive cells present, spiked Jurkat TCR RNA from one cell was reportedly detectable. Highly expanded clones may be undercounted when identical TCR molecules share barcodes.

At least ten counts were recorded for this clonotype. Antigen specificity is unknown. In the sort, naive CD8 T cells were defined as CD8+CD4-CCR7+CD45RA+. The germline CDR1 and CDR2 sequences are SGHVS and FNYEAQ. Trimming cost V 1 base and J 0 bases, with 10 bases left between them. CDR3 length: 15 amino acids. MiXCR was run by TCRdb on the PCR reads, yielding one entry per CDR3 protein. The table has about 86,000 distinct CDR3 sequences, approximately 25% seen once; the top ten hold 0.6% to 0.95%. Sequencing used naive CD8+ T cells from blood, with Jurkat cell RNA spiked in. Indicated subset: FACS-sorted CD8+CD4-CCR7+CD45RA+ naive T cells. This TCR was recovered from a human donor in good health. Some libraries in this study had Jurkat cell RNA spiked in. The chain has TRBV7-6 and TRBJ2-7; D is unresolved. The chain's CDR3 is CASSLGPASSYEQYF. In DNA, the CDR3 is TGTGCCAGCAGCTTAGGCCCAGCCAGCTCCTACGAGCAGTACTTC.